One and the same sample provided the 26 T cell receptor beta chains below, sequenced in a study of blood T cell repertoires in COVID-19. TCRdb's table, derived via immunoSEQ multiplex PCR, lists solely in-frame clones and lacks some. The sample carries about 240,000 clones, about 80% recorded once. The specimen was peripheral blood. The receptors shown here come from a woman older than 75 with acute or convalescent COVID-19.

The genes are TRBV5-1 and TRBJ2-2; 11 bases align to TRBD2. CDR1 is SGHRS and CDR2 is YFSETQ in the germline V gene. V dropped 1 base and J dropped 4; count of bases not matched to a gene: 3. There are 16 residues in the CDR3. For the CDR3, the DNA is TGCGCCAGCAGCTTGATAGCGGGGGGGCCCACCGGGGAGCTGTTTTTT. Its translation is CASSLIAGGPTGELFF.

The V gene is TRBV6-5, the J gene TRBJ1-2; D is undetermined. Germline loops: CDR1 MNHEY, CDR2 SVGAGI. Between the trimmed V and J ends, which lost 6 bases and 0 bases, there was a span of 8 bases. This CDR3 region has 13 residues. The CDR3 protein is CASSYSTNYGYTF. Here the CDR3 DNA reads TGTGCCAGCAGCTACAGCACTAACTATGGCTACACCTTC.

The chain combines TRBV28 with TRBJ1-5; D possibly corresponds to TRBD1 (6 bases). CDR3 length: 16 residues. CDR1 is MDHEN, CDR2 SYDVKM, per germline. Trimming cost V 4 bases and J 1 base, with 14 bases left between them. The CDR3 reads CASSSEGTPSNQPQHF. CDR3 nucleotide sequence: TGTGCCAGCAGTTCCGAGGGGACACCAAGCAATCAGCCCCAGCATTTT.

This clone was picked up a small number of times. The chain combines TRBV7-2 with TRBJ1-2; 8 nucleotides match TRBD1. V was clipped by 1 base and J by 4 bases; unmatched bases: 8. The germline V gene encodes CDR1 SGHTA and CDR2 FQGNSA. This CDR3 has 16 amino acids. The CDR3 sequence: CASSLDRTGSRYGYTF. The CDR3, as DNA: TGTGCCAGCAGCTTAGATAGGACAGGGTCTCGCTATGGCTACACCTTC.

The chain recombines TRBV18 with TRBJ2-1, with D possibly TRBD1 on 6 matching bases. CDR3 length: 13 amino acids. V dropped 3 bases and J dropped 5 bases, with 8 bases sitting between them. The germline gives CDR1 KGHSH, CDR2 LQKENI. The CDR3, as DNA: TGTGCCAGCTCACCGGACAGCCACAATGAGCAGTTCTTC. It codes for CASSPDSHNEQFF.

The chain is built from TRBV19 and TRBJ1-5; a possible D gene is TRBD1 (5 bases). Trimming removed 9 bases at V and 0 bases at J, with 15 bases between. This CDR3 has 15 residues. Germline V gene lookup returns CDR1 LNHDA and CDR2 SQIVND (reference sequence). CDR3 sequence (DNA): TGTGCCAGCGACGCGGGGGTCGGTAGCAATCAGCCCCAGCATTTT. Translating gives CASDAGVGSNQPQHF.

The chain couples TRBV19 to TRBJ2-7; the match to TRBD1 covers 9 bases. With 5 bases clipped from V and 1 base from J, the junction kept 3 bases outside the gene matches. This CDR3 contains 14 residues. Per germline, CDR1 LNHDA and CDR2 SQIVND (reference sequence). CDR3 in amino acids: CASSLGTGSYEQYF. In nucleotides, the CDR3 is TGTGCCAGTAGTCTTGGGACAGGGTCCTACGAGCAGTACTTC.

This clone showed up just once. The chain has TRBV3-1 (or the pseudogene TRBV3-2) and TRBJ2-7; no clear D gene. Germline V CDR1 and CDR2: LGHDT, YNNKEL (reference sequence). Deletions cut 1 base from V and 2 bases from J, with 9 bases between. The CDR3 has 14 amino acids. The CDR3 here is CASSQGGATYEQYF. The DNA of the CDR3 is TGTGCCAGCAGCCAAGGCGGTGCGACCTACGAGCAGTACTTC.

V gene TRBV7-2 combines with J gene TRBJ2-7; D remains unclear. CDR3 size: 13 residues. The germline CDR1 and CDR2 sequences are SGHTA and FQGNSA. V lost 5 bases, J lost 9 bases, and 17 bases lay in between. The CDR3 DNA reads TGTGCCAGCAGCGAAGGCAGGTTTGGATGGCAGTACTTC. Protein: CASSEGRFGWQYF. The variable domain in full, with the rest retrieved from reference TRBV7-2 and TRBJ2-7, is GAGVSQSPSNKVTEKGKDVELRCDPISGHTALYWYRQSLGQGLEFLIYFQGNSAPDKSGLPSDRFSAERTGGSVSTLTIQRTQQEDSAVYLCASSEGRFGWQYFGPGTRLTVT.

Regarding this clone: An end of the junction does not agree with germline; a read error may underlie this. The CDR3 loop is CTSSRGEGRSSYEQYF. The CDR3 region has the DNA TGCACCAGCAGCCGCGGGGAGGGCCGCAGCTCCTACGAGCAGTACTTC. The chain joins TRBV5-1 to TRBJ2-7, with 7 bases matching TRBD2. The CDR3 has 16 residues. Germline V gene lookup returns CDR1 SGHRS and CDR2 YFSETQ.

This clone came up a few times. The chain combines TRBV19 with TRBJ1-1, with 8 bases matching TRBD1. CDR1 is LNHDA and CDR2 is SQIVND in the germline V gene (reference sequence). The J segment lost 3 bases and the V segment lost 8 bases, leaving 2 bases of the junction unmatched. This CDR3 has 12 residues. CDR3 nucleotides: TGTGCCAGTGAGGACAGGGACACTGAAGCTTTCTTT. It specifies CASEDRDTEAFF.

The CDR3 DNA reads as TGTGCCAGCAGCCGGGACTCTGGGGCCAACGTCCTGACTTTC. Amino acids: CASSRDSGANVLTF. This chain links TRBV13 with TRBJ2-6; the D gene is possibly TRBD2 (5 bases). The CDR3 loop spans 14 amino acids. Germline assignment: CDR1 PRHDT and CDR2 FYEKMQ (reference sequence). V was trimmed by 5 bases and J by 0 bases, leaving 5 bases between them.

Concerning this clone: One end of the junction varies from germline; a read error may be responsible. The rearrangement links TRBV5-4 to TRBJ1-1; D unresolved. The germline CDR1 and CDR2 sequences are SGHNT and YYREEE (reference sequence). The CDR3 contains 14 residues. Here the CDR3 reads CASSFDSGNAEAFF. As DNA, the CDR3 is TGTGCCAGCAGCTTTGACTCCGGGAACGCTGAAGCTTTCTTT.

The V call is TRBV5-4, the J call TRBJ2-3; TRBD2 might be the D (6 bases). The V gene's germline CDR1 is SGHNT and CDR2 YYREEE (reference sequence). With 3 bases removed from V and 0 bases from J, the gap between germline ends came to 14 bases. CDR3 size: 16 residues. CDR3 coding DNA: TGTGCCAGCAGCTGGGGCCCCGGGGGAAGCACAGATACGCAGTATTTT. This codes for CASSWGPGGSTDTQYF.

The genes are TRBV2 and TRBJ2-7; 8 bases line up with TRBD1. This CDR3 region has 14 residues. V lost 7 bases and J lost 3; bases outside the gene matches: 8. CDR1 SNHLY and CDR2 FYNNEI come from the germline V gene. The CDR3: CASTRDRTVYEQYF. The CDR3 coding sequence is TGTGCCAGCACCAGGGACAGGACCGTCTACGAGCAGTACTTC.

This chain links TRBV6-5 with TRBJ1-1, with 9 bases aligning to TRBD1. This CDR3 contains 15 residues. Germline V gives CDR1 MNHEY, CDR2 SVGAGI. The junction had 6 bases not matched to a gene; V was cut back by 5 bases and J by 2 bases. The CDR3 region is CASSLGQGKNTEAFF. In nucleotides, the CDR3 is TGTGCCAGCAGTCTGGGACAGGGTAAAAACACTGAAGCTTTCTTT.

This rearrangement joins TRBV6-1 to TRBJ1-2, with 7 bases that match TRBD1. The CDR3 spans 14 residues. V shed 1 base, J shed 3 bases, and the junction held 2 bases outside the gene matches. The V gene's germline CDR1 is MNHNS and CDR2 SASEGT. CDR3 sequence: CASSEDRGYYGYTF. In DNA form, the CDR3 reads TGTGCCAGCAGTGAAGACAGGGGTTACTATGGCTACACCTTC.

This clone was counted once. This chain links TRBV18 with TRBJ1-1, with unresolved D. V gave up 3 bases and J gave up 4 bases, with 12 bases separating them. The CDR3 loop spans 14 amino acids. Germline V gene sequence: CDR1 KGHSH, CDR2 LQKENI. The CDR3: CASSPGGQVTEAFF. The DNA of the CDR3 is TGTGCCAGCTCACCGGGAGGGCAGGTCACTGAAGCTTTCTTT.

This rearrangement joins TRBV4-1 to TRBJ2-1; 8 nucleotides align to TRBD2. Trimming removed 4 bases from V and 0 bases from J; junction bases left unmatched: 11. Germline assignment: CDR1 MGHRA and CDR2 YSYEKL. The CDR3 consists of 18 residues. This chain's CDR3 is CASSPGGSRASSYNEQFF. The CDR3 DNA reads TGCGCCAGCAGCCCGGGGGGGTCACGGGCGAGCTCCTACAATGAGCAGTTCTTC.

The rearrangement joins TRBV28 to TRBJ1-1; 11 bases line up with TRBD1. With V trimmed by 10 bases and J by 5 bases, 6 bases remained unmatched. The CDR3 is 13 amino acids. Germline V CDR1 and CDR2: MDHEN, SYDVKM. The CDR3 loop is CANSDRGRTEAFF. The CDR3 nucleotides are TGTGCCAATTCGGACAGGGGGCGGACTGAAGCTTTCTTT.

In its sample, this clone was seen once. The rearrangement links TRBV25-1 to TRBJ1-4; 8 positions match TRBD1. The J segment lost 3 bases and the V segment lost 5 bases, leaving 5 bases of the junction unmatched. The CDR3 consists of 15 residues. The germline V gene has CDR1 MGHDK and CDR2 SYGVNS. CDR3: CASSTPTGANEKLFF. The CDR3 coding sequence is TGTGCCAGCAGTACCCCGACAGGGGCTAATGAAAAACTGTTTTTT.

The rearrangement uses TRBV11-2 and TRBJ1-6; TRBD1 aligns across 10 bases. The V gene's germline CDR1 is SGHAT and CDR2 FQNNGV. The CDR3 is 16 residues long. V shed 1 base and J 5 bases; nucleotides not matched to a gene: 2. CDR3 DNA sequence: TGTGCCAGCAGCTTAGTGGGGACAGGGGATAATTCACCCCTCCACTTT. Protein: CASSLVGTGDNSPLHF.

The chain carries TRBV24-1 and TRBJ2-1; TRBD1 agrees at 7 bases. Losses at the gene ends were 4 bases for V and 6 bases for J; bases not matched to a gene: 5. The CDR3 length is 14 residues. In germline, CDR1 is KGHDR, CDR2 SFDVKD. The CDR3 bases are TGTGCCACCAGTGAGACGACAGGGCGCAATGAGCAGTTCTTC. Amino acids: CATSETTGRNEQFF.

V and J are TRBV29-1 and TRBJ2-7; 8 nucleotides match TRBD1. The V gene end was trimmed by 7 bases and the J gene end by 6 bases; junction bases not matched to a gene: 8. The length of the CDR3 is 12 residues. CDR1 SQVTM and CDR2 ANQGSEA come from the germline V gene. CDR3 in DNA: TGCAGCGCCCGACAGGGGAAGGGCGAGCAGTACTTC. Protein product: CSARQGKGEQYF.

The CDR3: CASSYPSGGAYSGSYNEQFF. As DNA, the CDR3 is TGTGCCAGCAGTTACCCTAGCGGGGGGGCCTATTCCGGATCCTACAATGAGCAGTTCTTC. V and J are TRBV6-2 or TRBV6-3 and TRBJ2-1; 12 nucleotides line up with TRBD2. The V gene end was trimmed by 2 bases and the J gene end by 1 base; junction bases not matched to a gene: 12. There are 20 residues in the CDR3. Germline V gene data show CDR1 as MNHEY and CDR2 as SVGEGT.

The CDR3 region is CAWNSPNYGYTF. CDR3 bases: TGTGCCTGGAACAGTCCTAACTATGGCTACACCTTC. V is TRBV30 and J is TRBJ1-2; no clear D gene. Germline values: CDR1 GTSNPN, CDR2 SVGIG (reference sequence). The CDR3 has 12 residues. Deletions cut 4 bases from V and 0 bases from J, with 6 bases between. Combining the CDR3 with reference TRBV30 and TRBJ1-2 gives the whole variable domain SQTIHQWPATLVQPVGSPLSLECTVEGTSNPNLYWYRQAAGRGLQLLFYSVGIGQISSEVPQNLSASRPQDRQFILSSKKLLLSDSGFYLCAWNSPNYGYTFGSGTRLTVV.